This T cell receptor (beta chain) was captured by sequencing in a study of T-cell memory formation after mild COVID-19. Study-level results: Contracting clones from day 15 to 85 showed balanced CD4/CD8; later expanders favored CD4+. Certain responding clones were present in pre-infection memory, suggesting participation of cross-reactive memory.

Germline assignment: CDR1 SGHRS and CDR2 YFSETQ. Deletions cut 3 bases from V and 0 bases from J, with 16 bases between. This CDR3 contains 16 residues. One entry per CDR3 protein results from TCRdb running MiXCR on the 5' RACE reads. The sample has around 260,000 distinct CDR3 sequences; 15% to 20% are singletons. The sample holds many counts of this clonotype. The target antigen is unknown. Sample: PBMCs or a T cell subset sorted from them (not recorded which). The TCR originated in a man in his late teens or twenties who had mild COVID-19 (a few samples of this study predate the infection). Cell type and time point are not known. The rearrangement links TRBV5-1 to TRBJ2-7, with D possibly being TRBD2 (6 bases). For the CDR3, the DNA is TGCGCCAGCAGCTGGGGGGACGAGTGGAGCTCCTACGAGCAGTACTTC. This translates into CASSWGDEWSSYEQYF.